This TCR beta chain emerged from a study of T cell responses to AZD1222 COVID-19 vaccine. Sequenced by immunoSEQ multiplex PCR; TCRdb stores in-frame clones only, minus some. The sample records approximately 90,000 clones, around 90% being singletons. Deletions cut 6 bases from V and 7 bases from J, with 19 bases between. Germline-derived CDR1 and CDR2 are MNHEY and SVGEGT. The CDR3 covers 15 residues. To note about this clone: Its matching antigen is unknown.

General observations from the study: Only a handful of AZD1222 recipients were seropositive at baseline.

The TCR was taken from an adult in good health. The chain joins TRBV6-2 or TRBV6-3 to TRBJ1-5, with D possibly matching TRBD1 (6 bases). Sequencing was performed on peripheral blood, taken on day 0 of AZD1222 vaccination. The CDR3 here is CASSFRGHPDQPQHF. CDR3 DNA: TGTGCCAGCAGCTTTCGGGGGCACCCGGACCAGCCCCAGCATTTT.